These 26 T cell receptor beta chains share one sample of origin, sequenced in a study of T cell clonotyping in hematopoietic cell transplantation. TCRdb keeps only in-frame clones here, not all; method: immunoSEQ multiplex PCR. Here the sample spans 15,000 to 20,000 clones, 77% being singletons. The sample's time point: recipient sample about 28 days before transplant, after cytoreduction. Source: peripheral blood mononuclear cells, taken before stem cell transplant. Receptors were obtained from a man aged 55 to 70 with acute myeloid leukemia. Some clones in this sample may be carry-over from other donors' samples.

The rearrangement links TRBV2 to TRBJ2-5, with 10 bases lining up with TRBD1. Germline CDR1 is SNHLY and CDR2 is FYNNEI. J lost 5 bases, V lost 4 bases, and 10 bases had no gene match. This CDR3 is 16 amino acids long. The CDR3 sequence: CASSAGQGGLGETQYF. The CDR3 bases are TGTGCCAGCAGTGCCGGACAGGGGGGTCTAGGTGAGACCCAGTACTTC.

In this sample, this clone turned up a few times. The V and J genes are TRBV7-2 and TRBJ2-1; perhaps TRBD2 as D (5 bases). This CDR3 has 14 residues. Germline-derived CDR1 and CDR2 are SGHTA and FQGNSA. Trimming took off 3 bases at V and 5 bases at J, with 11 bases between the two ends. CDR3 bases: TGTGCCAGCAGCTTCCGGAGCGGCAACAATGAGCAGTTCTTC. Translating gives CASSFRSGNNEQFF.

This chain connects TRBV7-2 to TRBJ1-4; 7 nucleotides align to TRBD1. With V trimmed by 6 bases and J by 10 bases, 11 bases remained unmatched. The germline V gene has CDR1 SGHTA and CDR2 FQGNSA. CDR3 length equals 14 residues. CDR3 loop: CASRQGPDRGKLFF. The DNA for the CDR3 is TGTGCCAGCAGACAGGGGCCAGACCGGGGAAAACTGTTTTTT.

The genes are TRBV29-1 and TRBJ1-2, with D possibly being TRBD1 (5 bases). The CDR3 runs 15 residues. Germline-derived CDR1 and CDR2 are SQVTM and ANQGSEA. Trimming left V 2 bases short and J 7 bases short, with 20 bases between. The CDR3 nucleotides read TGCAGCGTTGAATGGGGGGATCACTTAGTTGGTGGCTACACCTTC. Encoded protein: CSVEWGDHLVGGYTF.

The CDR3 region is CATSRLASSYNEQFF. The CDR3 DNA sequence: TGTGCCACCAGCAGACTAGCCAGCTCCTACAATGAGCAGTTCTTC. This rearrangement joins TRBV15 to TRBJ2-1; D is perhaps TRBD2 (5 bases). Germline V gene sequence: CDR1 LNHNV, CDR2 YYDKDF (reference sequence). The CDR3 is 15 residues long. Trimming pared 2 bases from V and 0 bases from J, leaving 8 bases between.

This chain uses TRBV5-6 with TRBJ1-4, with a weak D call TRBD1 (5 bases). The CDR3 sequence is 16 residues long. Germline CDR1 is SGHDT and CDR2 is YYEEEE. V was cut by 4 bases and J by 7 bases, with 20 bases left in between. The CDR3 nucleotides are TGTGCCAGCAGCACGGTCAGGGACGGAGAGTTTGAAAAACTGTTTTTT. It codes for CASSTVRDGEFEKLFF.

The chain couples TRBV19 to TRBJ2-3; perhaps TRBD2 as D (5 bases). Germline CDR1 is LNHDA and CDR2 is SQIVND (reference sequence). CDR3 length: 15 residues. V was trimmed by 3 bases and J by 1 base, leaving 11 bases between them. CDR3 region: CASSMAGIGTDTQYF. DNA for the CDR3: TGTGCCAGTAGTATGGCCGGGATCGGCACAGATACGCAGTATTTT. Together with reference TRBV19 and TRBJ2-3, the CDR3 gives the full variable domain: DGGITQSPKYLFRKEGQNVTLSCEQNLNHDAMYWYRQDPGQGLRLIYYSQIVNDFQKGDIAEGYSVSREKKESFPLTVTSAQKNPTAFYLCASSMAGIGTDTQYFGPGTRLTVL.

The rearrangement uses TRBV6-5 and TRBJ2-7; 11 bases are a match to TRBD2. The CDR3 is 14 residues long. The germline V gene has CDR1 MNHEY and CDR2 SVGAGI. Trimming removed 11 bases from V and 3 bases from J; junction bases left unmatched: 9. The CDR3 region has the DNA TGTGCCTCTCGGGACCTAGCGGGGGGCTACGAGCAGTACTTC. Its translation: CASRDLAGGYEQYF.

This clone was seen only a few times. This CDR3 reads CATTGTGNTEAFF. The CDR3 bases are TGTGCCACCACCGGGACAGGGAACACTGAAGCTTTCTTT. This sequence joins TRBV30 and TRBJ1-1; 8 positions agree with TRBD1. The CDR3 has 13 residues. CDR1 and CDR2 (germline): GTSNPN, SVGIG (reference sequence). The ends lost 8 bases at V and 1 base at J; junction bases unmatched: 6.

The CDR3: CASSPAPSYEQYF. DNA for the CDR3: TGTGCCAGCAGTCCGGCCCCGTCGTACGAGCAGTACTTC. The gene calls are TRBV28 and TRBJ2-7; no clear D gene. Per germline, CDR1 MDHEN and CDR2 SYDVKM. V lost 5 bases to trimming and J lost 4 bases, with 12 bases between them. The CDR3 is made up of 13 amino acids.

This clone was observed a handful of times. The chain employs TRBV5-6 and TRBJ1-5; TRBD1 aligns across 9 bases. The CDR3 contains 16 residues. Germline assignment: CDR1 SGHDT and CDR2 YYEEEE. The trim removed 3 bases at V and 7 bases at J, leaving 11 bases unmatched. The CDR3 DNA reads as TGTGCCAGCAGCTCTACAGGGGGCCGCAGGGGGCAGCCCCAGCATTTT. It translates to CASSSTGGRRGQPQHF. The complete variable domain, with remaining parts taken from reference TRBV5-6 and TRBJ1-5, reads DAGVTQSPTHLIKTRGQQVTLRCSPKSGHDTVSWYQQALGQGPQFIFQYYEEEERQRGNFPDRFSGHQFPNYSSELNVNALLLGDSALYLCASSSTGGRRGQPQHFGDGTRLSIL.

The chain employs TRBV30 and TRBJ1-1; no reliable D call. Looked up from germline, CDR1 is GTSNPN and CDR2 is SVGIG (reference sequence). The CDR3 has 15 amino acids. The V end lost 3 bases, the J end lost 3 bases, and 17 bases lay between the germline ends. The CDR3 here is CAWSRMSPRDTEAFF. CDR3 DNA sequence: TGTGCCTGGAGCCGAATGTCCCCTCGGGACACTGAAGCTTTCTTT.

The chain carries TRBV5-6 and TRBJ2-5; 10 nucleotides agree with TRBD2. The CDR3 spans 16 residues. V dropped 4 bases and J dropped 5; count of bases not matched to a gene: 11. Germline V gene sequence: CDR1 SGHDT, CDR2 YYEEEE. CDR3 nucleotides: TGTGCCAGCAGCAGGCAGCGGGGGGGTGCGTGGGAGACCCAGTACTTC. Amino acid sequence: CASSRQRGGAWETQYF.

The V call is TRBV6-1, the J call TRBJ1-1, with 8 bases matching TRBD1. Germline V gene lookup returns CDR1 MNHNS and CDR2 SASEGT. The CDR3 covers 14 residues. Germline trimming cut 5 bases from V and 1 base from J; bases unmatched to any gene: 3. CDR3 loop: CASSQGAANTEAFF. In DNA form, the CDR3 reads TGTGCCAGCAGTCAGGGGGCAGCGAACACTGAAGCTTTCTTT.

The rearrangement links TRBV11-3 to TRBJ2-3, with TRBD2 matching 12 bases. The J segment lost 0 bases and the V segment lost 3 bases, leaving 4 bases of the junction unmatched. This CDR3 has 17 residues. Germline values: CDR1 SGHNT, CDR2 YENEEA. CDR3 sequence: CASSFRLAGASTDTQYF. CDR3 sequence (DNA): TGTGCCAGCAGCTTTCGACTAGCGGGGGCTAGCACAGATACGCAGTATTTT.

Here the CDR3 reads CASSITGAGELFF. The DNA for the CDR3 is TGTGCCAGTAGTATCACCGGGGCCGGGGAGCTGTTTTTT. This chain joins TRBV19 and TRBJ2-2; D is perhaps TRBD2 (5 bases). Germline V gene data show CDR1 as LNHDA and CDR2 as SQIVND (reference sequence). CDR3 length equals 13 residues. The germline V and J ends were trimmed by 3 bases and 6 bases, with 8 bases remaining between them.

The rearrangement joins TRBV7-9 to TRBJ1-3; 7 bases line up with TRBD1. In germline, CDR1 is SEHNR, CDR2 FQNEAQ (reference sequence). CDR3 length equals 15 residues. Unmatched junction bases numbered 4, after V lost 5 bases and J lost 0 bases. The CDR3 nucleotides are TGTGCCAGCAGCCCAGGGGGGTTCTCTGGAAACACCATATATTTT. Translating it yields CASSPGGFSGNTIYF.

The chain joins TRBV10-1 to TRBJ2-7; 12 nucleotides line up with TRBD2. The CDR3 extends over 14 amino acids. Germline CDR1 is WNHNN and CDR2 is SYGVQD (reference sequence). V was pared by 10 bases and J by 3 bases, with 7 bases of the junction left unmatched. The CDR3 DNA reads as TGCGCCACTTCGACTAGCGGGAGAGTCTACGAGCAGTACTTC. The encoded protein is CATSTSGRVYEQYF.

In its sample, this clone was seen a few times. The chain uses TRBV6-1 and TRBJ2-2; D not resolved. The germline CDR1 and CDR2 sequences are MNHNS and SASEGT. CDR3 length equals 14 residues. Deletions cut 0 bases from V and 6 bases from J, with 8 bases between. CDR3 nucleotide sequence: TGTGCCAGCAGTGAAGCGTCCAGTCCCGGGGAGCTGTTTTTT. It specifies CASSEASSPGELFF.

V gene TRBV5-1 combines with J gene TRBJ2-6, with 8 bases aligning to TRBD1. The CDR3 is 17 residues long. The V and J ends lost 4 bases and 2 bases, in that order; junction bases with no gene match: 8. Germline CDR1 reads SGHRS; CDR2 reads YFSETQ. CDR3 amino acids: CASSDRDRLPGANVLTF. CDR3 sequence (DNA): TGCGCCAGCAGCGATAGGGACAGGCTCCCTGGGGCCAACGTCCTGACTTTC.

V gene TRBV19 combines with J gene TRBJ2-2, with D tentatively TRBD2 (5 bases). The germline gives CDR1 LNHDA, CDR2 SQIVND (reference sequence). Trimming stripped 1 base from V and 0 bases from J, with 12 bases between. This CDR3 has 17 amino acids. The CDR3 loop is CASSIGVHGANTGELFF. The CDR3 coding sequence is TGTGCCAGTAGTATAGGGGTCCACGGGGCGAACACCGGGGAGCTGTTTTTT.

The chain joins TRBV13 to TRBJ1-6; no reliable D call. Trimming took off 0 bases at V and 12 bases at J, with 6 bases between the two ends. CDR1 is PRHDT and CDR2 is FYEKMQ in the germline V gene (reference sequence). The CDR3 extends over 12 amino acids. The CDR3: CASSLGGVPLHF. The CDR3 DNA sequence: TGTGCCAGCAGCTTAGGGGGCGTACCCCTCCACTTT. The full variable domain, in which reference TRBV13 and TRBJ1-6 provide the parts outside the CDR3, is AAGVIQSPRHLIKEKRETATLKCYPIPRHDTVYWYQQGPGQDPQFLISFYEKMQSDKGSIPDRFSAQQFSDYHSELNMSSLELGDSALYFCASSLGGVPLHFGNGTRLTVT.

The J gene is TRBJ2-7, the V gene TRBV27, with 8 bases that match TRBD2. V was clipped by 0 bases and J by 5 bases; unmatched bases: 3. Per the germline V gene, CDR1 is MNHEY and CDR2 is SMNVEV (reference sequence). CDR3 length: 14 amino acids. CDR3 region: CASSLSAGGNEQYF. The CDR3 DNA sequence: TGTGCCAGCAGTTTATCCGCGGGGGGCAACGAGCAGTACTTC.

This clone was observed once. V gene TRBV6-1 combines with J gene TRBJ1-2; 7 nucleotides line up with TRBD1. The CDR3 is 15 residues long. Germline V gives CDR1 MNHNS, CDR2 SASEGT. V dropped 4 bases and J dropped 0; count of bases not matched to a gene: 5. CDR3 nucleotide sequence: TGTGCCAGCAGTGGGACAGGCAGTACTAACTATGGCTACACCTTC. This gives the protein CASSGTGSTNYGYTF.

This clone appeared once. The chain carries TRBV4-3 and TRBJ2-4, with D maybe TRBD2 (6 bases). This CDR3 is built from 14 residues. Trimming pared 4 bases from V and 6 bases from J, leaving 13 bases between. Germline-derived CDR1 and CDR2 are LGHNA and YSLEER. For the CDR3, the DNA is TGCGCCAGCAGCCCGGGACTCAACGGAAACATTCAGTACTTC. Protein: CASSPGLNGNIQYF.

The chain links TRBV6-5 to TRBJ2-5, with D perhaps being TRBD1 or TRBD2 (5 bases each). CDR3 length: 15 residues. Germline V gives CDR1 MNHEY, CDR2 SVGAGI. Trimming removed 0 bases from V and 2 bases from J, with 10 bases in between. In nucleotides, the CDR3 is TGTGCCAGCAGTTACTCGGGGGTTACACAAGAGACCCAGTACTTC. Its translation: CASSYSGVTQETQYF.